This T cell receptor beta chain was identified in a study of Graves' ophthalmopathy and Graves' hyperthyroidism. On the study more broadly: Researchers obtained peripheral blood at initial diagnosis, before any treatment had begun. Study results and limitations: Clonotypes were expanded in thyroid at above 0.001 frequency, and most also appeared in blood.

The CDR3 has 16 amino acids. Trimming removed 5 bases from V and 3 bases from J; junction bases left unmatched: 9. Germline V CDR1 and CDR2: SGHTA, FQGTGA. Moderate-to-severe activity, CAS ≥3, NOSPECS ≥4 and duration under 3 months were recorded for donors with ophthalmopathy. Researchers turned away patients with other autoimmune diseases, uncontrolled infections, pregnancy or lactation. The authors amplified TCR beta CDR3 regions, and they did so from RNA transcripts for repertoire sequencing. HTBI primers served in a first-round RT-PCR, which a second-round multiplex PCR followed. Via MiXCR, TCRdb re-called the multiplex PCR reads, giving one row per CDR3 protein. The sample contains 300,000 or so distinct CDR3 sequences, roughly 15% of which appear only once. This clonotype was seen only a few times. Its specificity is unknown.

The sample taken for sequencing was peripheral blood. The chain has TRBV7-3 and TRBJ2-2; 7 bases align to TRBD1. The source of this sequence is an adult man with Graves' ophthalmopathy. In DNA, the CDR3 is TGTGCCAGCAGCCCTCAGACAGGGACATACACCGGGGAGCTGTTTTTT. Its protein product is CASSPQTGTYTGELFF.